The present T cell receptor beta chain was sequenced within a study of T cells after yellow fever vaccination. Study overall: Fractions of low cell number were prepared using SMART-Seq v4 Ultra Low Input.

The CDR3 contains 17 residues. With 5 bases clipped from V and 1 base from J, the junction kept 14 bases outside the gene matches. By 5'RACE template switching, TCR cDNA was produced, with a universal primer site and UMIs added in the process. Each CDR3 protein gets one entry after TCRdb re-called the 5' RACE reads with MiXCR. The sample holds 450,000 to 550,000 distinct CDR3 sequences, around a fifth seen once. There are a few counts of this clonotype. Antigen unknown. Findings of the study overall: Abundant clonotypes (contaminants from the bulk population) could be present in FACS-sorted repertoires. Subsequent booster samples again held most clones from primary vaccination (less than 98% CD4, nearly 90% CD8).

This chain uses TRBV12-3 or TRBV12-4 with TRBJ2-7; 7 bases are a match to TRBD1. The TCR sequence derives from a man between 18 and 35 years old who received the YFV17D yellow fever vaccine. Here the sequenced sample was PBMCs, taken roughly 20 days after the first yellow fever vaccination. The CDR3: CASSPSRGGPPSYEQYF. The DNA of the CDR3 is TGTGCCAGCAGTCCCTCCAGAGGGGGCCCTCCTTCCTACGAGCAGTACTTC.